A selection of T cell receptor beta chains follows, all from one sample in a study of blood T cell repertoires in COVID-19. The method was immunoSEQ multiplex PCR; TCRdb's version includes in-frame clones alone and lacks a portion of them. The sample includes approximately 260,000 clones, around 92% of them seen just once. Sequencing was carried out using PBMCs or T cells enriched from blood (not recorded which). Source of these receptors: a woman aged 60-70 years who had recovered from COVID-19. CDR3s leave out the opening cysteine and the closing phenylalanine or tryptophan. Not all rows give a size; the values are once, few, many and, for expanded clones, a class.

j_call,clone_size,v_call,cdr3_aa
TRBJ1-1,.,TRBV24-1,ATSEGRGLGEAF
TRBJ1-1,once,TRBV30,AWSKGLATEAF
TRBJ1-1,.,TRBV10-3,AISLSGQSNTEAF
TRBJ2-1,.,TRBV19,AAKSASGFYNEQF
TRBJ2-1,.,TRBV15,ATSPLAGGYNEQF
TRBJ2-1,.,TRBV4-1,ASSQVQGRYNEQF
TRBJ2-2,few,TRBV7-3,ASSLASGGFTGELF
TRBJ1-4,.,TRBV19,ASSDSLRTNEKLF
TRBJ2-3,.,TRBV5-1,ASSLDRVDTQY
TRBJ2-5,.,TRBV7-7,ASSLLGDSRETQY
TRBJ2-6,once,TRBV5-1,ASRLGVDSGANVLT
TRBJ2-1,.,TRBV11-2,ASSPQGAVGQF
TRBJ2-2,.,TRBV15,AVGTGVTGELF
TRBJ1-2,.,TRBV12-3/TRBV12-4,ASTAGVGYT
TRBJ2-7,once,TRBV7-6,ASSLNTRNEQY
TRBJ1-1,.,TRBV5-1,ASSPTGAANTEAF
TRBJ1-1,.,TRBV28,ASSLDRGVLGPEAF
TRBJ2-3,.,TRBV2,ASLGGTGVGDTQY
TRBJ1-5,once,TRBV5-5,ASSVTGVQPQH
TRBJ1-5,.,TRBV7-2,ASSPPGTANQPQH
TRBJ2-4,.,TRBV9,ASSDLAGAADIQY
TRBJ1-1,.,TRBV28,ASRPTGPTLEAF
TRBJ2-1,.,TRBV7-8,ASSPSSGISYNEQF
TRBJ2-3,.,TRBV2,ASSEATSQAQY
TRBJ2-7,.,TRBV11-2,ASSSWTGEYEQY
TRBJ2-3,.,TRBV18,ASSPTPSGGLLKDTQY
TRBJ1-2,.,TRBV20-1,SASTGSDYGYT
TRBJ2-5,once,TRBV11-2,ASSLDHGQETQY
TRBJ2-2,.,TRBV2,ASSEASPRVTGELF
TRBJ1-1,.,TRBV13,ASSFPGQGAKGTEAF
TRBJ2-1,once,TRBV12-5,ASALTSGSYEQF
TRBJ1-1,.,TRBV24-1,ATSGHDQVGAF
TRBJ2-5,.,TRBV5-1,ASSETGGAVETQY
TRBJ1-5,.,TRBV24-1,ATSSNEGVGQPQH
TRBJ1-1,.,TRBV12-3/TRBV12-4,ASTSLEVTEAF
TRBJ2-1,once,TRBV7-9,ASSLFSGSYVTGNEQF
TRBJ1-1,.,TRBV24-1,ATSTRNTEAF
TRBJ1-4,.,TRBV15,ATSRLNRAGEKLF
TRBJ2-7,.,TRBV6-5,ASRIEQGASEQY
TRBJ2-1,.,TRBV30,AWSVLAGVANEQF
TRBJ2-7,.,TRBV28,ASSLVGGSFN
TRBJ1-1,.,TRBV7-2,ASSLQQPGQGEAF
TRBJ2-3,.,TRBV7-9,ASSSRLNNPSTSTDTQY
TRBJ2-1,.,TRBV6-5,ASRVAGARDEQF
TRBJ2-4,.,TRBV2,ASRDRGKNIQY
TRBJ2-1,.,TRBV7-9,ASSVSSNEQF
TRBJ1-2,.,TRBV28,ASSSPGQGAYGYT
TRBJ2-7,.,TRBV18,ASSPNQGRQTYEQY